The 5 T cell receptor beta chains presented below share a single source sample, sequenced in a study of blood T cells in healthy people across ages (dated by TCRdb to between 2014 and 2017). Libraries were built with 5' RACE. The sequencer listed for this sample is Illumina HiSeq 2500. A second PCR of roughly 6 to 12 cycles was performed with a sample-barcoded 5' primer and a J-beta primer mix. TCRdb itself trimmed the public reads at Q25 with fastp, ran MiXCR and retained productive beta chains. For every CDR3 protein sequence, its rows merge into one entry that carries the most common genes and DNA. This sample holds hundreds of thousands of distinct CDR3 sequences; more than 45% were observed only once. The ten largest clonotypes hold roughly 13% of the sample. The material sequenced was blood. Every receptor here comes from a woman of 80 years or more in good health.

This clonotype was recorded many times. The genes are TRBV6-5 and TRBJ2-1; possible D gene TRBD2, 5 bases. The CDR3 extends over 13 amino acids. Trimming left V 0 bases short and J 14 bases short, with 14 bases between. Germline V gene sequence: CDR1 MNHEY, CDR2 SVGAGI. CDR3 in amino acids: CASSYSRGGGKFF. CDR3 bases: TGTGCCAGCAGTTACTCACGAGGAGGAGGCAAGTTCTTC.

A single count supports this clonotype. V gene TRBV29-1 combines with J gene TRBJ1-2; maybe TRBD1 (5 bases). The V and J ends lost 3 bases and 7 bases respectively, with 12 bases between them. The CDR3 is 12 residues long. Per germline, CDR1 SQVTM and CDR2 ANQGSEA. CDR3 sequence reads: CSVDWGPGGYTF. The CDR3 region has the DNA TGCAGCGTTGACTGGGGACCCGGTGGCTACACCTTC.

This chain links TRBV20-1 with TRBJ2-7, with 12 bases that match TRBD2. V lost 4 bases to trimming and J lost 3 bases; unmatched junction nucleotides: 7. The CDR3 is 15 residues long. CDR1 is DFQATT, CDR2 SNEGSKA, per germline (reference sequence). CDR3 nucleotide sequence: TGCAGTGCTACCAAGGCACTAGCGGGAGGCTACGAGCAGTACTTC. Amino acid sequence: CSATKALAGGYEQYF.

The chain couples TRBV7-9 to TRBJ2-2; D unclear. Germline CDR1 SEHNR, CDR2 FQNEAQ (reference sequence). The CDR3 is made up of 13 amino acids. The V gene lost 6 bases and the J gene lost 4 bases, with 9 bases spanning the gap. In DNA, the CDR3 is TGTGCCAGCAGGTTTATGAGCACCGGGGAGCTGTTTTTT. Translation: CASRFMSTGELFF.

This clonotype was seen many times. The J gene is TRBJ1-2, the V gene TRBV12-3 or TRBV12-4; tentative D call: TRBD1 (5 bases). The CDR3 totals 13 residues. V gave up 3 bases and J gave up 8 bases, with 13 bases separating them. In DNA form, the CDR3 reads TGTGCCAGCAGTTTCCGGGGGTCTTTCGGCTACACCTTC. Translated: CASSFRGSFGYTF.